Listed below are T cell receptor beta chains from one sample, sequenced in a study of blood T cell repertoires in COVID-19. Only in-frame clones appear in the TCRdb table, and some are missing; sequencing was by immunoSEQ multiplex PCR. The sample lists 130,000 to 150,000 clones, about 80% seen once, with about 3.5% in the top ten. Input material: peripheral blood. These receptors came from a man aged 65 to 79 who had recovered from COVID-19. Each CDR3 is given with its conserved first and last residue. Fields, in order: V gene, clone size, D gene, J gene, CDR3 length, CDR3 protein, CDR3 DNA. The D gene is left open where the match is weak. Size tells how often a clone was seen (once, few, many) or the class of an expanded clone, and some rows leave it out.

v_call: TRBV7-8; clone_size: .; d_call: TRBD2; j_call: TRBJ2-4; cdr3_length: 19; cdr3_aa: CASSPTRGTSGTIGNIQYF; cdr3_nt: TGTGCCAGCAGCCCCACTAGGGGGACTAGCGGGACCATAGGGAACATTCAGTACTTC
v_call: TRBV19; clone_size: .; d_call: .; j_call: TRBJ2-7; cdr3_length: 15; cdr3_aa: CASSRTHGLRDEQYF; cdr3_nt: TGTGCCAGTAGTAGGACACATGGGCTCCGCGACGAGCAGTACTTC
v_call: TRBV4-3; clone_size: once; d_call: TRBD2; j_call: TRBJ2-1; cdr3_length: 18; cdr3_aa: CASSQEFTSGSSYNEQFF; cdr3_nt: TGCGCCAGCAGCCAAGAATTTACTAGCGGGAGCTCCTACAATGAGCAGTTCTTC
v_call: TRBV30; clone_size: few; d_call: TRBD2; j_call: TRBJ2-7; cdr3_length: 12; cdr3_aa: CAWSKTSREQYF; cdr3_nt: TGTGCCTGGAGTAAGACTAGCCGCGAGCAGTACTTC
v_call: TRBV3-1/TRBV3-2; clone_size: .; d_call: TRBD1; j_call: TRBJ1-2; cdr3_length: 15; cdr3_aa: CASSQGDRFDYGYTF; cdr3_nt: TGTGCCAGCAGCCAAGGGGACAGGTTTGACTATGGCTACACCTTC
v_call: TRBV4-2; clone_size: .; d_call: TRBD2; j_call: TRBJ2-1; cdr3_length: 16; cdr3_aa: CASSQDILAGNNEQFF; cdr3_nt: TGTGCCAGCAGCCAAGACATACTAGCGGGAAACAATGAGCAGTTCTTC
v_call: TRBV11-2; clone_size: .; d_call: .; j_call: TRBJ2-7; cdr3_length: 14; cdr3_aa: CASSLGAGTYEQYF; cdr3_nt: TGTGCCAGCAGCTTAGGCGCGGGGACCTACGAGCAGTACTTC
v_call: TRBV6-5; clone_size: .; d_call: TRBD1; j_call: TRBJ1-1; cdr3_length: 15; cdr3_aa: CASSSYPGQVSEAFF; cdr3_nt: TGTGCCAGCAGTTCATACCCGGGACAGGTGTCTGAAGCTTTCTTT
v_call: TRBV3-1/TRBV3-2; clone_size: many; d_call: .; j_call: TRBJ2-7; cdr3_length: 14; cdr3_aa: CASSPSGLTYEQYF; cdr3_nt: TGTGCCAGCAGCCCCTCGGGACTCACCTACGAGCAGTACTTC
v_call: TRBV11-2; clone_size: .; d_call: .; j_call: TRBJ1-2; cdr3_length: 13; cdr3_aa: CASSLVQGQGYTF; cdr3_nt: TGTGCCAGCAGCTTAGTGCAGGGACAAGGCTACACCTTC
v_call: TRBV10-3; clone_size: .; d_call: TRBD2; j_call: TRBJ2-7; cdr3_length: 17; cdr3_aa: CAISESSLAEASYEQYF; cdr3_nt: TGTGCCATCAGTGAGTCGAGTCTAGCGGAAGCCTCCTACGAGCAGTACTTC
v_call: TRBV11-2; clone_size: .; d_call: .; j_call: TRBJ1-1; cdr3_length: 15; cdr3_aa: CASSLEGRRSTEAFF; cdr3_nt: TGTGCCAGCAGCTTAGAGGGGCGAAGGAGCACTGAAGCTTTCTTT
v_call: TRBV7-2; clone_size: .; d_call: .; j_call: TRBJ2-2; cdr3_length: 17; cdr3_aa: CASSLALVAANTGELFF; cdr3_nt: TGTGCCAGCAGCTTAGCGTTAGTAGCGGCGAACACCGGGGAGCTGTTTTTT
v_call: TRBV5-1; clone_size: .; d_call: TRBD2; j_call: TRBJ2-2; cdr3_length: 13; cdr3_aa: CATCGGGTGELFF; cdr3_nt: TGCGCTACTTGCGGGGGGGGCACCGGGGAGCTGTTTTTT
v_call: TRBV29-1; clone_size: .; d_call: .; j_call: TRBJ2-3; cdr3_length: 12; cdr3_aa: CSVMSGTDTQYF; cdr3_nt: TGCAGCGTTATGTCCGGCACAGATACGCAGTATTTT
v_call: TRBV7-3; clone_size: .; d_call: .; j_call: TRBJ2-5; cdr3_length: 13; cdr3_aa: CASSAQVGETQYF; cdr3_nt: TGTGCCAGCAGCGCCCAGGTCGGAGAGACCCAGTACTTC